This T cell receptor (beta chain) was sequenced during a study of cytomegalovirus exposure and HLA in healthy donors. About the study: Earlier, approximately 180 million T cells were analyzed, and fewer than 120 million unique TCR beta sequences were found among them.

The V and J ends lost 5 bases and 4 bases, in that order; junction bases with no gene match: 17. CDR1 SEHNR and CDR2 FQNEAQ come from the germline V gene (reference sequence). The CDR3 spans 18 residues. Concerning this clone: What it binds is not known.

Findings of the study overall: Previous analysis showed most TCR beta V segments were productive about 87% or about 30% of the time.

Primers for the PCR totalled 60 Vbeta and 13 Jbeta. Sequenced by immunoSEQ multiplex PCR; TCRdb stores in-frame clones only, minus some. The sample holds some 98,000 clones; more than 70% are singletons and the top ten take approximately 8%. Likely unrecorded immune exposures existed in these nominally healthy donors. The sample consisted of PBMCs. The V gene is TRBV7-9, the J gene TRBJ2-7; 10 nucleotides match TRBD1. The receptor was isolated from a female donor in good health and CMV-seronegative. The CDR3 loop is CASSPSRLGQGRGYEQYF. CDR3 DNA sequence: TGTGCCAGCAGCCCAAGCAGATTGGGACAGGGGAGGGGTTACGAGCAGTACTTC.